The 15 T cell receptor beta chains given below trace back to one sample, sequenced in a study of Graves' ophthalmopathy and Graves' hyperthyroidism. The authors amplified TCR beta CDR3 regions, and they did so from RNA transcripts for repertoire sequencing. HTBI-primed first-round RT-PCR preceded second-round multiplex PCR. TCRdb re-called the multiplex PCR reads through MiXCR, storing one row per CDR3 protein. Counted here are roughly 1.1 million distinct CDR3 sequences, roughly two fifths occurring once; the ten biggest clones make up approximately 10%. The material sequenced was peripheral blood or thyroid tissue (not recorded which). The source is an adult man with Graves' hyperthyroidism.

This clonotype came up many times. The rearrangement joins TRBV25-1 to TRBJ2-7; TRBD1 aligns across 8 bases. Germline CDR1 and CDR2: MGHDK and SYGVNS. The CDR3 totals 14 residues. V lost 2 bases to trimming and J lost 7 bases; unmatched junction nucleotides: 7. The CDR3 region is CASSELYRGEEQYF. CDR3 nucleotides: TGTGCCAGCAGTGAACTGTACAGGGGGGAAGAGCAGTACTTC.

The chain recombines TRBV10-3 with TRBJ2-5, with 10 bases identical to TRBD2. The CDR3 sequence is 13 residues long. The germline gives CDR1 ENHRY, CDR2 SYGVKD. V trimming: 5 bases; J trimming: 5 bases; junction bases outside the gene matches: 2. CDR3 sequence (DNA): TGTGCCATCAGTCTAGCGGGAGTGGAGACCCAGTACTTC. Amino acids: CAISLAGVETQYF.

With respect to this clonotype: A much larger clone is a single base away; this may be a read error. A read error is likely, as this CDR3 ends without the conserved phenylalanine or tryptophan. The chain is built from TRBV19 and TRBJ1-5; a weak D match, TRBD1 (6 bases). Trimming left V 4 bases short and J 6 bases short, with 22 bases between. CDR1 and CDR2 from the germline V gene are LNHDA and SQIVND (reference sequence). The CDR3 is 17 amino acids. The CDR3 region has the DNA TGTGCCAGTAGTACAAACACCATGACAGGCTACGGTCAGCCCCAGCATTCT. It is translated as CASSTNTMTGYGQPQHS.

This clonotype was detected many times. This rearrangement joins TRBV7-9 to TRBJ2-7; 9 bases are shared with TRBD1. J gave up 1 base and V 8 bases, and 6 bases lay outside the gene matches. The CDR3 sequence is 14 residues long. The germline V gene has CDR1 SEHNR and CDR2 FQNEAQ (reference sequence). The CDR3 protein is CASAGQGISYEQYF. In DNA form, the CDR3 reads TGTGCCAGCGCGGGACAGGGTATTTCCTACGAGCAGTACTTC.

This chain connects TRBV6-5 to TRBJ2-7; maybe TRBD2 (7 bases). V was clipped by 2 bases and J by 3 bases, with 14 bases between them. This CDR3 region has 15 residues. Germline V CDR1 and CDR2: MNHEY, SVGAGI. This CDR3 reads CASSYRGGLVYEQYF. DNA of the CDR3: TGTGCCAGCAGTTACAGGGGGGGCCTCGTCTACGAGCAGTACTTC.

The chain carries TRBV7-2 and TRBJ2-7, with D possibly matching TRBD1 (9 bases). Trimming left V 5 bases short and J 2 bases short, with 19 bases between. In germline, CDR1 is SGHTA, CDR2 FQGNSA. The CDR3 is made up of 16 amino acids. CDR3 protein: CASSRGGQGKPYEQYF. Written as DNA, the CDR3 is TGTGCCAGCAGCCGGGGGGGACAGGGTAAACCCTACGAGCAGTACTTC.

This rearrangement joins TRBV7-2 to TRBJ2-5; TRBD1 might be the D (7 bases). Trimming left V 2 bases short and J 5 bases short, with 18 bases between. In germline, CDR1 is SGHTA, CDR2 FQGNSA. This CDR3 is 16 amino acids long. CDR3 protein: CASSLLGGTVRETQYF. CDR3 in DNA: TGTGCCAGCAGCTTACTCGGCGGGACAGTAAGGGAGACCCAGTACTTC.

This clonotype occurred many times. This chain connects TRBV20-1 to TRBJ1-5; no reliable D call. Germline V CDR1 and CDR2: DFQATT, SNEGSKA (reference sequence). Trimming took 5 bases from V and 0 from J, leaving 8 bases between them. CDR3 length equals 13 residues. Here the CDR3 reads CSALGISNQPQHF. CDR3 nucleotides: TGCAGTGCTCTGGGGATTAGCAATCAGCCCCAGCATTTT.

The chain carries TRBV6-5 and TRBJ1-2; possibly TRBD1 for D (5 bases). Germline CDR1 and CDR2: MNHEY and SVGAGI. V dropped 0 bases and J dropped 6 bases, with 14 bases sitting between them. The CDR3 runs to 15 residues. The CDR3, as DNA: TGTGCCAGCAGTTACTCCTCCCACCCGGGGGATGGCTACACCTTC. It codes for CASSYSSHPGDGYTF.

V usage is TRBV6-2 or TRBV6-3 and J usage is TRBJ2-5; 7 bases align to TRBD2. The CDR3 sequence is 15 residues long. J lost 9 bases, V lost 6 bases, and 16 bases had no gene match. CDR1 is MNHEY and CDR2 is SVGEGT in the germline V gene. The CDR3 loop reads CASRASGTGEGPQYF. The CDR3 DNA reads as TGTGCCAGCAGAGCATCTGGTACCGGGGAGGGCCCCCAGTACTTC.

This clonotype appeared many times. This chain uses TRBV7-2 with TRBJ2-5; D is ambiguous. This CDR3 spans 15 amino acids. Germline V gives CDR1 SGHTA, CDR2 FQGNSA. Trimming left V 1 base short and J 4 bases short, with 13 bases between. The CDR3 is CASSLGPENRETQYF. The CDR3 DNA follows: TGTGCCAGCAGCTTAGGCCCAGAGAACCGAGAGACCCAGTACTTC.

As concerns this clonotype: The germline gene is not matched at one end of the junction; a read error may be the cause. The CDR3 region is CAISYSIGHNSPLHF. The CDR3 bases are TGTGCCATCAGTTACTCGATCGGACATAATTCACCCCTCCACTTT. The gene calls are TRBV6-5 and TRBJ1-6, with no clear D. The CDR3 totals 15 residues. Germline CDR1 MNHEY, CDR2 SVGAGI.

The gene calls are TRBV7-3 and TRBJ1-6; D gene uncertain. The germline gives CDR1 SGHTA, CDR2 FQGTGA. Trimming pared 4 bases from V and 10 bases from J, leaving 23 bases between. This CDR3 is built from 17 residues. Here the CDR3 reads CASSSTGAQPLASPLHF. The CDR3 DNA is TGTGCCAGCAGCTCAACGGGAGCCCAACCCCTTGCGTCACCCCTCCACTTT.

This clonotype has a count of ten or more. This chain connects TRBV12-3 or TRBV12-4 to TRBJ2-5, with no clear D. V was trimmed by 6 bases and J by 2 bases, leaving 10 bases between them. This CDR3 has 13 amino acids. The CDR3 loop is CASRPTQQETQYF. The CDR3 bases are TGTGCCAGCAGACCTACCCAACAAGAGACCCAGTACTTC.

V gene TRBV10-3 combines with J gene TRBJ2-7; 11 nucleotides match TRBD1. The CDR3 covers 17 residues. Germline trimming cut 3 bases from V and 4 bases from J; bases unmatched to any gene: 11. Germline lookup yields CDR1 ENHRY and CDR2 SYGVKD. CDR3 loop: CAISDLQTGTGGYEQYF. DNA for the CDR3: TGTGCCATCAGTGACCTCCAGACCGGGACAGGGGGTTACGAGCAGTACTTC.